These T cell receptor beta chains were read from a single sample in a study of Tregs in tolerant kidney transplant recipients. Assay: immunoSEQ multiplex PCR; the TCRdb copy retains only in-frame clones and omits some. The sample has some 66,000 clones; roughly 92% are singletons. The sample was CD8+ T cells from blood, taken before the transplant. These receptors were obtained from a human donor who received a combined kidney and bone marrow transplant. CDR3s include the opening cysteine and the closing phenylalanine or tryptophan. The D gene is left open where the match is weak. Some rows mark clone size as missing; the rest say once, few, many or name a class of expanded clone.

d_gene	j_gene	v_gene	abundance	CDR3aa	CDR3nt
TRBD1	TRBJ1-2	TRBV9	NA	CASSEGQGFNYGYTF	TGTGCCAGCAGCGAGGGACAGGGCTTTAACTATGGCTACACCTTC
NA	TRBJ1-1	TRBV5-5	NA	CASSFGPGMNTEAFF	TGTGCCAGCAGTTTCGGACCGGGAATGAACACTGAAGCTTTCTTT
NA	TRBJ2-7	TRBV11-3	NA	CASSHPGSTYEQYF	TGTGCCAGCAGCCACCCCGGGTCTACCTACGAGCAGTACTTC
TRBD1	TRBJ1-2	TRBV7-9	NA	CASSLGTGYYGYTF	TGTGCCAGCAGCCTCGGGACAGGGTACTATGGCTACACCTTC
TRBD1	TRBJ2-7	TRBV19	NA	CASSPGGSTYEQYF	TGTGCCAGTAGTCCAGGGGGCAGCACCTACGAGCAGTACTTC
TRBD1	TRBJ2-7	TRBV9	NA	CASSVATGANEQYF	TGTGCCAGCAGCGTAGCCACAGGGGCAAACGAGCAGTACTTC
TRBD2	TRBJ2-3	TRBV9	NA	CASSVGGLAPDTQYF	TGTGCCAGCAGCGTAGGTGGACTAGCACCAGATACGCAGTATTTT
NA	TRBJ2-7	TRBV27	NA	CASSLGYRSYEQYF	TGTGCCAGCAGTTTAGGGTACAGATCCTACGAGCAGTACTTC
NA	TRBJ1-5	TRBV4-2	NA	CASSQDSVGQPQHF	TGTGCCAGCAGCCAGGACAGTGTGGGTCAGCCCCAGCATTTT
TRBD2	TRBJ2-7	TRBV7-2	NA	CASSLVASGRYEQYF	TGTGCCAGCAGCTTAGTGGCTAGCGGGCGTTACGAGCAGTACTTC
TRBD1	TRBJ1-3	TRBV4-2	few	CASSQEQGEENTIYF	TGTGCCAGCAGCCAAGAGCAGGGGGAAGAAAACACCATATATTTT
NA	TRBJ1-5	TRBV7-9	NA	CASSLGPVQPQHF	TGTGCCAGCAGCTTAGGCCCGGTTCAGCCCCAGCATTTT
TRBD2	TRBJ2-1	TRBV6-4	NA	CASSGLAGVDEQFF	TGTGCCAGCAGCGGACTAGCGGGAGTCGATGAGCAGTTCTTC
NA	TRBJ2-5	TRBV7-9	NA	CASSLDYAETQYF	TGTGCCAGCAGCCTGGACTACGCAGAGACCCAGTACTTC
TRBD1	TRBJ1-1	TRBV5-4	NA	CASSPDRVYMNTEAFF	TGTGCCAGCAGCCCCGACAGGGTCTACATGAACACTGAAGCTTTCTTT
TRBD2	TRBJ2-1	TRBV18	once	CASSTFPLAAAPYNEQFF	TGTGCCAGCTCAACTTTCCCTCTAGCGGCGGCACCCTACAATGAGCAGTTCTTC
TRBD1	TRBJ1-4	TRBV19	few	CASTTGGREKLFF	TGTGCCAGTACCACAGGGGGCCGGGAAAAACTGTTTTTT
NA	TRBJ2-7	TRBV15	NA	CATSRPQNSYEQYF	TGTGCCACCAGCAGACCTCAAAACAGCTACGAGCAGTACTTC
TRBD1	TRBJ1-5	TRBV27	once	CASTTTGGNQPQHF	TGTGCCAGCACTACGACAGGGGGCAATCAGCCCCAGCATTTT
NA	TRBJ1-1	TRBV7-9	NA	CASSLLFWNTEAFF	TGTGCCAGCAGCTTGCTATTTTGGAACACTGAAGCTTTCTTT
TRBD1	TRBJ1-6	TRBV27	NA	CASSLAQGARSPLHF	TGTGCCAGCAGTTTAGCCCAGGGGGCGCGTTCACCCCTCCACTTT
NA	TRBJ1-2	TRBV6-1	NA	CASSDWGSTYGYTF	TGTGCCAGCAGTGATTGGGGCAGCACCTATGGCTACACCTTC
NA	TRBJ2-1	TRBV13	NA	CASSLSAGEQFF	TGTGCCAGCAGCTTATCGGCGGGAGAGCAGTTCTTC
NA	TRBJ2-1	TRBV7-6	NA	CASSVTPGTHNEQFF	TGTGCCAGCAGCGTGACACCCGGGACTCACAATGAGCAGTTCTTC
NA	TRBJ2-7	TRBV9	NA	CASSVVDTSYEQYF	TGTGCCAGCAGCGTAGTCGACACTTCGTACGAGCAGTACTTC
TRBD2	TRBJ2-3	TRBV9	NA	CASGGGSSTDTQYF	TGTGCCAGCGGAGGCGGGAGTAGCACAGATACGCAGTATTTT
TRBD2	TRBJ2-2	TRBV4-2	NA	CASSQDPRGAGELFF	TGTGCCAGCAGCCAAGATCCGCGGGGGGCCGGGGAGCTGTTTTTT
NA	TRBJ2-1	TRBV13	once	CASSLSAAGNNEQFF	TGTGCCAGCAGCTTGTCAGCAGCGGGTAACAATGAGCAGTTCTTC
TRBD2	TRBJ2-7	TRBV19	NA	CASTAGGSSYEQYF	TGTGCCAGTACCGCGGGAGGAAGCTCCTACGAGCAGTACTTC